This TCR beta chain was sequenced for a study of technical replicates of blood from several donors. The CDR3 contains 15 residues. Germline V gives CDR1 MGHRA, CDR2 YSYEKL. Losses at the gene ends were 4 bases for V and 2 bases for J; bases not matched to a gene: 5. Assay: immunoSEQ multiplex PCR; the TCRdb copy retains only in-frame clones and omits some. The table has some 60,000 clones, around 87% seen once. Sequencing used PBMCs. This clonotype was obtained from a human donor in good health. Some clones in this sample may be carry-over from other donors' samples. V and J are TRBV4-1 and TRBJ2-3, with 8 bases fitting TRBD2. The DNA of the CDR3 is TGCGCCAGCAGCCGGATAGCGGGGATCACAGATACGCAGTATTTT. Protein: CASSRIAGITDTQYF.